A selection of T cell receptor beta chains follows, all from one sample in a study of graft-versus-host responses after intestinal transplantation. Assay used: immunoSEQ multiplex PCR; TCRdb lists only in-frame clones, some missing. The profile shows tens of thousands of clones, 85% to 95% of them singletons. These TCRs' antigens remain unknown. The starting material was unstimulated CD8+ T cells sorted from spleen or lymph node cells, obtained before transplant. All receptors come from a human donor who was the organ donor for an intestinal transplant. Each CDR3 is given with its conserved first and last residue. The order of the fields is CDR3 length, clone size, V gene, D gene, J gene, CDR3 DNA, CDR3 protein. A D gene is named only where the DNA matches it firmly. Part of the rows lack a size; the others show once, few, many or a class for expanded clones.

15	.	TRBV7-2	TRBD1	TRBJ1-1	TGTGCCAGCACCCTTTTCCAGGGGGCGCCGGGTGAAGCTTTCTTT	CASTLFQGAPGEAFF
15	.	TRBV29-1	TRBD1	TRBJ2-3	TGCAGCGGTACCGGGACAGGGGTTTTCGTGGATACGCAGTATTTT	CSGTGTGVFVDTQYF
15	.	TRBV4-3	.	TRBJ2-7	TGCGCCAGCAGCCAAGATAGGGGGGCCTCCTACGAGCAGTACTTC	CASSQDRGASYEQYF
17	.	TRBV4-3	.	TRBJ1-1	TGCGCCAGCAGCCAAGGTAGCGTTGGCAGGGGGAACACTGAAGCTTTCTTT	CASSQGSVGRGNTEAFF
13	.	TRBV2	.	TRBJ2-7	TGTGCCAGCGCTAGACAGAGCTCCTACGAGCAGTACTTC	CASARQSSYEQYF
14	.	TRBV9	TRBD2	TRBJ2-2	TGTGCCAGCAGCGTCCCTAGCGGTACCGGGGAGCTGTTTTTT	CASSVPSGTGELFF
14	.	TRBV27	TRBD2	TRBJ2-1	TGTGCCAGCAGTTCGGGAGGGTCCTACAATGAGCAGTTCTTC	CASSSGGSYNEQFF
17	.	TRBV7-6	TRBD1	TRBJ1-4	TGTGCCAGCAGCTTAGTAGTCTCCAGCGGGACAGGTGAAAAACTGTTTTTT	CASSLVVSSGTGEKLFF
14	few	TRBV4-2	.	TRBJ2-5	TGTGCCAGCAGCGAGAACACAGGGCAAGAGACCCAGTACTTC	CASSENTGQETQYF
13	.	TRBV28	.	TRBJ2-3	TGTGCCAGCCGTAATCGTTCGACAGATACGCAGTATTTT	CASRNRSTDTQYF
15	.	TRBV19	TRBD1	TRBJ1-2	TGTGCCAGTAGGGCCGGGGACAGGGGGAACTATGGCTACACCTTC	CASRAGDRGNYGYTF
16	.	TRBV4-1	TRBD1	TRBJ1-5	TGCGCCAGCAGCCAATCAGGGGGCAATGAAAATCAGCCCCAGCATTTT	CASSQSGGNENQPQHF
16	.	TRBV9	.	TRBJ2-6	TGTGCCAGCAGCTTAACAAGGATCTCTGGGGCCAACGTCCTGACTTTC	CASSLTRISGANVLTF
16	.	TRBV29-1	.	TRBJ2-2	TGCAGCGTTGTATTGTCCGGGGAACAGGTCTCCGGGGAGCTGTTTTTT	CSVVLSGEQVSGELFF
15	.	TRBV27	.	TRBJ1-6	TGTGCCAGCAGTTTACGGGGGGTGTATAATTCACCCCTCCACTTT	CASSLRGVYNSPLHF
16	.	TRBV29-1	TRBD1	TRBJ1-2	TGCAGCGTTGAAGATTTCGTAAGGGGGCCGAGTTATGGCTACACCTTC	CSVEDFVRGPSYGYTF
12	.	TRBV4-1	.	TRBJ2-7	TGCGCCAGCAGCCAAGACCCCTACGAGCAGTACTTC	CASSQDPYEQYF
13	.	TRBV9	.	TRBJ2-5	TGTGCCAGCAGCGTCAATGAGGAAGAGACCCAGTACTTC	CASSVNEEETQYF
16	.	TRBV19	TRBD1	TRBJ2-4	TGTGCCAGTAGTTCTCGGGACAGACTAGCCAAAAACATTCAGTACTTC	CASSSRDRLAKNIQYF
15	.	TRBV27	TRBD1	TRBJ2-7	TGTGCCAGCAGTTTATCGGGACAGGGTGTGTGGGAGCAGTACTTC	CASSLSGQGVWEQYF
15	once	TRBV19	.	TRBJ1-5	TGTGCCAGTAGTATGCGACAGGACCTTCTTCAGCCCCAGCATTTT	CASSMRQDLLQPQHF
15	.	TRBV2	TRBD1	TRBJ2-5	TGTGCCAGCAGTGACCCCGGGACAGGGAAAGAGACCCAGTACTTC	CASSDPGTGKETQYF
15	.	TRBV28	.	TRBJ1-5	TGTGCCAGCAGTTTAGGCTTGGGGACGAATCAGCCCCAGCATTTT	CASSLGLGTNQPQHF
15	.	TRBV6-5	.	TRBJ2-2	TGTGCCAGCAGTCCCGCGGGACTGCTGTCCCGGGAGCTGTTTTTT	CASSPAGLLSRELFF
11	.	TRBV27	TRBD2	TRBJ2-7	TGTGCCAGCCGGGGGGTCCACGAGCAGTACTTC	CASRGVHEQYF
13	.	TRBV2	.	TRBJ1-1	TGTGCCAGCAGTGACCCCACGAACACTGAAGCTTTCTTT	CASSDPTNTEAFF